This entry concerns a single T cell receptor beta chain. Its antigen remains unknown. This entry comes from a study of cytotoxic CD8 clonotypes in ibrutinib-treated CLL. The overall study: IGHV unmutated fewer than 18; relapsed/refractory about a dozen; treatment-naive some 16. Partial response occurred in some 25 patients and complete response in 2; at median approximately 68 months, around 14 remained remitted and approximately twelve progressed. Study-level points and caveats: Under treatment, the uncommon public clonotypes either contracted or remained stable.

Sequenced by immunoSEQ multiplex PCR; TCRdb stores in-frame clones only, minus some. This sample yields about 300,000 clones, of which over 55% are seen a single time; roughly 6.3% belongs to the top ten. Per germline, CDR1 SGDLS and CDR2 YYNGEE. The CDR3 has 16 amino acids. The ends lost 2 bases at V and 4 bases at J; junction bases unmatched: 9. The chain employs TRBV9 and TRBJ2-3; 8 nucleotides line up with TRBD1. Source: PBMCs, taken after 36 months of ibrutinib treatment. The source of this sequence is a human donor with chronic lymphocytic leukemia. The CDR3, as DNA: TGTGCCAGCAGCGTCCAGGACAGGGCCCAGGCAGATACGCAGTATTTT. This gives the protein CASSVQDRAQADTQYF.